Below are 18 T cell receptor beta chains sequenced from a single sample in a study of lymphopenia after photon versus proton radiotherapy. Profiled with immunoSEQ multiplex PCR; TCRdb holds only in-frame clones, not every one. The table has 150,000 to 200,000 clones, less than 90% seen once. The sequences come from peripheral blood, collected from a patient treated with photon-based radiotherapy. These receptors were obtained from a man in his fifties with gastric cancer.

The chain links TRBV15 to TRBJ1-4, with D perhaps matching TRBD1 (5 bases). The CDR3 is made up of 15 amino acids. Germline assignment: CDR1 LNHNV and CDR2 YYDKDF (reference sequence). V was clipped by 1 base and J by 8 bases, with 14 bases between them. The CDR3 DNA reads as TGTGCCACCAGCAGAGGGGGCAGGGTTGGCGAAAAACTGTTTTTT. Translated: CATSRGGRVGEKLFF.

The sample holds a few counts of this clone. This chain links TRBV10-3 with TRBJ1-5; 9 bases are shared with TRBD1. Germline values: CDR1 ENHRY, CDR2 SYGVKD. The CDR3 runs to 14 residues. The V and J ends lost 5 bases and 3 bases, in that order; junction bases with no gene match: 2. CDR3 in amino acids: CAISRTGVNQPQHF. The CDR3 nucleotides read TGTGCCATCAGTAGGACAGGGGTCAATCAGCCCCAGCATTTT.

The chain links TRBV30 to TRBJ2-3; 16 bases are a match to TRBD2. V shed 3 bases, J shed 5 bases, and the junction held 14 bases outside the gene matches. Germline-derived CDR1 and CDR2 are GTSNPN and SVGIG (reference sequence). This CDR3 has 19 residues. CDR3 DNA: TGTGCCTGGAGCAACTCAGGGGGACTAGCGGGAGGGCGAGGAGATACGCAGTATTTT. Its protein is CAWSNSGGLAGGRGDTQYF.

The genes are TRBV5-1 and TRBJ2-1; 11 nucleotides match TRBD1. From germline, CDR1 is SGHRS and CDR2 YFSETQ. The CDR3 runs to 16 residues. The V gene end was trimmed by 5 bases and the J gene end by 1 base; junction bases not matched to a gene: 5. CDR3: CASRRDRGSSYNEQFF. The CDR3, as DNA: TGCGCCAGCAGAAGGGACAGGGGGAGTTCCTACAATGAGCAGTTCTTC. The whole variable domain, remainder taken from reference TRBV5-1 and TRBJ2-1, is KAGVTQTPRYLIKTRGQQVTLSCSPISGHRSVSWYQQTPGQGLQFLFEYFSETQRNKGNFPGRFSGRQFSNSRSEMNVSTLELGDSALYLCASRRDRGSSYNEQFFGPGTRLTVL.

This clone was seen just once. The chain has TRBV30 and TRBJ1-2; D ambiguous. Trimming shortened V by 7 bases and J by 5 bases, and 11 bases separated the two germline ends. Germline CDR1 reads GTSNPN; CDR2 reads SVGIG (reference sequence). The CDR3 loop spans 11 amino acids. Written as DNA, the CDR3 is TGTGCCTCAACAGCAATTTATGGCTACACCTTC. Its protein product is CASTAIYGYTF.

This rearrangement joins TRBV19 to TRBJ1-5, with TRBD1 matching 8 bases. The length of the CDR3 is 15 residues. J was trimmed by 7 bases and V by 3 bases; bases with no gene match: 8. Per germline, CDR1 LNHDA and CDR2 SQIVND (reference sequence). CDR3 nucleotide sequence: TGTGCCAGTAGTATTCGACAGGGGACACGACAGCCCCAGCATTTT. Translation: CASSIRQGTRQPQHF.

The gene calls are TRBV5-1 and TRBJ2-2; D remains unclear. This CDR3 has 13 residues. Germline lookup yields CDR1 SGHRS and CDR2 YFSETQ. V shed 5 bases and J shed 3 bases, with 8 bases lying between them. Written as DNA, the CDR3 is TGCGCCAGCAGTAACACTTACACCGGGGAGCTGTTTTTT. This codes for CASSNTYTGELFF.

This sequence joins TRBV18 and TRBJ2-2; TRBD2 is a possible D gene (5 bases). The CDR3 is made up of 14 amino acids. Looked up from germline, CDR1 is KGHSH and CDR2 is LQKENI. Deletions cut 2 bases from V and 7 bases from J, with 11 bases between. The CDR3 region has the DNA TGTGCCAGCTCACCAGCTAGCATGAGCGGGGAGCTGTTTTTT. Its translation is CASSPASMSGELFF.

A single count supports this clone. The chain combines TRBV6-5 with TRBJ1-2; possibly TRBD1 for D (6 bases). This CDR3 has 15 residues. The V and J ends lost 2 bases and 0 bases respectively, with 10 bases between them. Germline V CDR1 and CDR2: MNHEY, SVGAGI. As DNA, the CDR3 is TGTGCCAGCAGTTACGGCAGGGGAGCTAACTATGGCTACACCTTC. It is translated as CASSYGRGANYGYTF.

About this clone itself: Other DNA sequences in the sample encode the same CDR3. This chain joins TRBV18 and TRBJ2-5; D is unresolved. V was shortened by 3 bases and J by 5 bases, with 7 bases between the two germline ends. This CDR3 is built from 12 residues. The germline V gene encodes CDR1 KGHSH and CDR2 LQKENI. As DNA, the CDR3 is TGTGCCAGCTCACCCTCTGGGGAGACCCAGTACTTC. Protein: CASSPSGETQYF.

The chain links TRBV7-2 to TRBJ2-5; either TRBD1 or TRBD2 may fit D (5 bases each). Per the germline V gene, CDR1 is SGHTA and CDR2 is FQGNSA. Between the trimmed V and J ends, which lost 6 bases and 1 base, there was a span of 12 bases. This CDR3 comprises 14 residues. The CDR3 bases are TGTGCCAGCAGGGCCCGGGGCCCCCAAGAGACCCAGTACTTC. Protein product: CASRARGPQETQYF.

The rearrangement links TRBV28 to TRBJ1-5, with TRBD1 identical over 7 bases. Germline CDR1 is MDHEN and CDR2 is SYDVKM. After removal of 5 bases from V and 3 bases from J, the junction contained 7 bases not matched to a gene. The CDR3 contains 15 residues. This chain's CDR3 is CASSAGQAYNQPQHF. In DNA form, the CDR3 reads TGTGCCAGCAGTGCCGGACAGGCCTACAATCAGCCCCAGCATTTT. Drawing the rest from reference TRBV28 and TRBJ1-5, the complete variable domain is DVKVTQSSRYLVKRTGEKVFLECVQDMDHENMFWYRQDPGLGLRLIYFSYDVKMKEKGDIPEGYSVSREKKERFSLILESASTNQTSMYLCASSAGQAYNQPQHFGDGTRLSIL.

The rearrangement links TRBV5-4 to TRBJ2-4; the match to TRBD2 covers 9 bases. Losses at the gene ends were 4 bases for V and 8 bases for J; bases not matched to a gene: 10. CDR1 and CDR2 (germline): SGHNT, YYREEE (reference sequence). The CDR3 contains 15 residues. Written as DNA, the CDR3 is TGTGCCAGCAGCCCCGGGACTAGCAGGGGGGACATTCAGTACTTC. It yields the protein CASSPGTSRGDIQYF.

This sequence joins TRBV19 and TRBJ2-2; TRBD1 aligns across 10 bases. This CDR3 is 15 amino acids long. Germline V gives CDR1 LNHDA, CDR2 SQIVND (reference sequence). V lost 7 bases and J lost 6; bases outside the gene matches: 8. The CDR3 protein is CASIGTGAGAGELFF. CDR3 nucleotides: TGTGCCAGTATTGGGACAGGGGCTGGGGCCGGGGAGCTGTTTTTT. Full variable domain (rest looked up from reference TRBV19 and TRBJ2-2): DGGITQSPKYLFRKEGQNVTLSCEQNLNHDAMYWYRQDPGQGLRLIYYSQIVNDFQKGDIAEGYSVSREKKESFPLTVTSAQKNPTAFYLCASIGTGAGAGELFFGEGSRLTVL.

The gene calls are TRBV19 and TRBJ2-3; D may be TRBD1 or TRBD2 (5 bases each). V shed 3 bases and J shed 5 bases, with 15 bases lying between them. The CDR3 length is 15 residues. The germline V gene has CDR1 LNHDA and CDR2 SQIVND (reference sequence). CDR3 DNA sequence: TGTGCCAGTAGTATCGGGACGACTCTAAGAGATACGCAGTATTTT. Translating gives CASSIGTTLRDTQYF.

J is TRBJ2-5 and V is TRBV7-9; TRBD1 agrees at 10 bases. The CDR3 extends over 15 amino acids. V was pared by 7 bases and J by 3 bases, with 8 bases of the junction left unmatched. Germline V gene sequence: CDR1 SEHNR, CDR2 FQNEAQ (reference sequence). For the CDR3, the DNA is TGTGCCAGCACCCCGGGGACAGGGGTGAAAGAGACCCAGTACTTC. Residues: CASTPGTGVKETQYF.

The chain employs TRBV27 and TRBJ2-2, with unresolved D. Germline CDR1 reads MNHEY; CDR2 reads SMNVEV (reference sequence). The CDR3 extends over 15 amino acids. The V gene lost 6 bases and the J gene lost 3 bases, with 14 bases spanning the gap. CDR3 sequence reads: CASRSHNYHTGELFF. The CDR3 nucleotides read TGTGCCAGCAGGTCCCATAATTATCACACCGGGGAGCTGTTTTTT.

The V call is TRBV7-6, the J call TRBJ1-3; D ambiguous. This CDR3 is 19 amino acids long. Trimming took off 2 bases at V and 2 bases at J, with 22 bases between the two ends. CDR1 is SGHVS, CDR2 FNYEAQ, per germline. The CDR3 bases are TGTGCCAGCAGCTTATACACCCGTTCTATCGTAATGCCTGGAAACACCATATATTTT. Its protein product is CASSLYTRSIVMPGNTIYF.